One sample yielded the 9 T cell receptor beta chains listed below, sequenced in a study of blood T cell dynamics during melanoma immunotherapy. Generated by immunoSEQ multiplex PCR, the TCRdb table keeps only in-frame clones and is missing some. The sample consists of roughly 10,000 clones, roughly four fifths of them appearing once. The time point was: pre-treatment baseline. The sequencing here drew on blood, taken from a patient treated with checkpoint blockade. These receptors were collected from a human donor with melanoma.

In its sample, this clone was seen a few times. The sample contains more than one DNA sequence encoding this CDR3. V and J are TRBV9 and TRBJ2-5; the match to TRBD1 covers 8 bases. This CDR3 is 15 amino acids long. Germline-derived CDR1 and CDR2 are SGDLS and YYNGEE. The J segment lost 5 bases and the V segment lost 0 bases, leaving 6 bases of the junction unmatched. The CDR3 sequence is CASSVDGQGRETQYF. CDR3 bases: TGTGCCAGCAGCGTAGACGGACAGGGCCGGGAGACCCAGTACTTC.

The genes are TRBV19 and TRBJ2-3, with 7 bases identical to TRBD2. Per germline, CDR1 LNHDA and CDR2 SQIVND (reference sequence). V trimming: 5 bases; J trimming: 6 bases; junction bases outside the gene matches: 14. The CDR3 loop spans 16 amino acids. CDR3 sequence (DNA): TGTGCCAGTAGTGGGAGGACGGCGGGGGTTTGGGATACGCAGTATTTT. This encodes CASSGRTAGVWDTQYF.

The genes are TRBV11-3 and TRBJ1-1; D may be TRBD1 (5 bases). This CDR3 contains 16 residues. Germline assignment: CDR1 SGHNT and CDR2 YENEEA. V was pared by 2 bases and J by 6 bases, with 19 bases between. CDR3 sequence: CASSLSLGVGIAEAFF. The DNA for the CDR3 is TGTGCCAGCAGCTTATCCCTGGGGGTCGGGATCGCTGAAGCTTTCTTT.

V is TRBV29-1 and J is TRBJ1-4, with 9 positions matching TRBD1. CDR1 is SQVTM and CDR2 is ANQGSEA in the germline V gene. The CDR3 extends over 13 amino acids. Trimming took 7 bases from V and 4 from J; bases not matched to a gene: 4. CDR3 in amino acids: CSAATGGNEKLFF. CDR3 coding DNA: TGCAGCGCCGCGACAGGGGGTAATGAAAAACTGTTTTTT. Full variable domain (remainder filled in from reference TRBV29-1 and TRBJ1-4): SAVISQKPSRDICQRGTSLTIQCQVDSQVTMMFWYRQQPGQSLTLIATANQGSEATYESGFVIDKFPISRPNLTFSTLTVSNMSPEDSSIYLCSAATGGNEKLFFGSGTQLSVL.

This clone showed up just once. The chain employs TRBV18 and TRBJ1-1; 7 bases align to TRBD1. V dropped 2 bases and J dropped 8; count of bases not matched to a gene: 5. The CDR3 spans 13 residues. Germline CDR1 and CDR2: KGHSH and LQKENI. CDR3 loop: CASSPGDSREAFF. In DNA, the CDR3 is TGTGCCAGCTCACCAGGGGACAGCCGAGAAGCTTTCTTT.

V gene TRBV5-6 combines with J gene TRBJ2-1; tentatively, D is TRBD2 (7 bases). The CDR3 runs to 15 residues. Trimming removed 4 bases from V and 9 bases from J, with 20 bases in between. Germline assignment: CDR1 SGHDT and CDR2 YYEEEE. The CDR3 nucleotides read TGTGCCAGCAGCCGAGGAATCCGGGGGGCCAGTGAGCAGTTCTTC. As protein: CASSRGIRGASEQFF.

J is TRBJ1-3 and V is TRBV7-6, with D possibly matching TRBD1 (5 bases). CDR1 and CDR2 (germline): SGHVS, FNYEAQ. This CDR3 comprises 18 residues. Trimming removed 2 bases at V and 0 bases at J, with 17 bases between. CDR3 sequence reads: CASSLSAPGPFSGNTIYF. For the CDR3, the DNA is TGTGCCAGCAGCTTATCCGCTCCGGGGCCCTTCTCTGGAAACACCATATATTTT. Based on the CDR3 plus reference TRBV7-6 and TRBJ1-3, the full variable domain is GAGVSQSPRYKVTKRGQDVALRCDPISGHVSLYWYRQALGQGPEFLTYFNYEAQQDKSGLPNDRFSAERPEGSISTLTIQRTEQRDSAMYRCASSLSAPGPFSGNTIYFGEGSWLTVV.

As DNA, the CDR3 is TGTGCCAGTAGTATCCGCGGGAGCTCCTACGAGCAGTACTTC. Amino acids: CASSIRGSSYEQYF. V is TRBV19 and J is TRBJ2-7, with 7 bases that match TRBD2. CDR3 length: 14 amino acids. J gave up 0 bases and V 3 bases, and 2 bases lay outside the gene matches. Germline loops: CDR1 LNHDA, CDR2 SQIVND (reference sequence). Full variable domain (outside the CDR3, taken from reference TRBV19 and TRBJ2-7): DGGITQSPKYLFRKEGQNVTLSCEQNLNHDAMYWYRQDPGQGLRLIYYSQIVNDFQKGDIAEGYSVSREKKESFPLTVTSAQKNPTAFYLCASSIRGSSYEQYFGPGTRLTVT.

CDR3: CASKRLRSRAFF. CDR3 DNA: TGTGCCAGCAAAAGGTTGCGCTCGAGAGCTTTCTTT. The V gene is TRBV6-6, the J gene TRBJ1-1, with D unclear. The CDR3 has 12 residues. CDR1 is MNHNY, CDR2 SVGAGI, per germline (reference sequence). Trimming pared 7 bases from V and 10 bases from J, leaving 16 bases between.